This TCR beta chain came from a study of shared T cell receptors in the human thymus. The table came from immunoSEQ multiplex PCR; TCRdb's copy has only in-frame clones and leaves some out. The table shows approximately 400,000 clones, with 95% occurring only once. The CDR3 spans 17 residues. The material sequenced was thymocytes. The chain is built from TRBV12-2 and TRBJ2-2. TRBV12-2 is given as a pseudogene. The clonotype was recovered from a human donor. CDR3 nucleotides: TGTGCAAGTCGCTTAGCGGGGGGCTTTCCTAACACCGGGGAGCTGTTTTTT. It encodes CASRLAGGFPNTGELFF.